These T cell receptor beta chains were read from a single sample in a study of cytomegalovirus exposure and HLA in healthy donors. Sequencing was performed with immunoSEQ multiplex PCR; in TCRdb, only in-frame clones are kept and a portion is missing. The sample holds tens of thousands of clones, about 88% seen once. Source material: PBMCs. The receptors here all came from a man between 18 and 29 years old in good health and CMV-seronegative. Both conserved end residues are part of each CDR3. Each record gives: J gene, V gene, clone size, D gene, CDR3 DNA, CDR3 protein. A D gene is named only where the DNA matches it firmly. Rows may omit the clone size; those that give it use once, few, many or a size class.

j_call: TRBJ1-4
v_call: TRBV11-2
clone_size: few
d_call: .
cdr3_nt: TGTGCCAGCTCGGCCAATGTGGGGGGGTTGCAGGTTTTT
cdr3_aa: CASSANVGGLQVF

j_call: TRBJ2-5
v_call: TRBV29-1
clone_size: once
d_call: .
cdr3_nt: TGCAGCGTTGAGTGGGGGCGTGAGACCCAGTACTTC
cdr3_aa: CSVEWGRETQYF

j_call: TRBJ1-5
v_call: TRBV6-1
clone_size: .
d_call: .
cdr3_nt: TGTGCCAGCAGTGCCCAGGGAGGTCAGCCCCAGCATTTT
cdr3_aa: CASSAQGGQPQHF

j_call: TRBJ1-1
v_call: TRBV28
clone_size: .
d_call: TRBD1
cdr3_nt: TGTGCCATAATACAGGGGAGCGGGAACACTGAAGCTTTCTTT
cdr3_aa: CAIIQGSGNTEAFF

j_call: TRBJ2-2
v_call: TRBV4-1
clone_size: few
d_call: TRBD1
cdr3_nt: TGCGCCAGCAGCCACACTCTTACGGGACAGGGCAGGACCGGGGAGCTGTTTTTT
cdr3_aa: CASSHTLTGQGRTGELFF

j_call: TRBJ2-1
v_call: TRBV6-1
clone_size: .
d_call: TRBD2
cdr3_nt: TGTGCCAGCAGCCAAAGGGAGGGATCAAACAATGAGCAGTTCTTC
cdr3_aa: CASSQREGSNNEQFF

j_call: TRBJ2-7
v_call: TRBV13
clone_size: .
d_call: .
cdr3_nt: TGTGCCAGCAGCTTAGGGACGGAGGGCTACGAGCAGTACTTC
cdr3_aa: CASSLGTEGYEQYF

j_call: TRBJ1-4
v_call: TRBV6-6
clone_size: .
d_call: .
cdr3_nt: TGTGCCAGCAGGATCGACGGGACTAATGAAAAACTGTTTTTT
cdr3_aa: CASRIDGTNEKLFF

j_call: TRBJ1-2
v_call: TRBV18
clone_size: .
d_call: .
cdr3_nt: TGTGCCAGCTCACCAGGGGCAGGGGAGCTTGACTACACCTTC
cdr3_aa: CASSPGAGELDYTF

j_call: TRBJ2-7
v_call: TRBV28
clone_size: once
d_call: TRBD1
cdr3_nt: TGTGCCAGCAGGGGACAGGGTCCCCACGAGCAGTACTTC
cdr3_aa: CASRGQGPHEQYF

j_call: TRBJ2-2
v_call: TRBV19
clone_size: .
d_call: TRBD1
cdr3_nt: TGTGCCAGTACGACAGGGATGAACACCGGGGAGCTGTTTTTT
cdr3_aa: CASTTGMNTGELFF

j_call: TRBJ2-7
v_call: TRBV11-1
clone_size: .
d_call: TRBD2
cdr3_nt: TGTGCCAGCAGCTTACTAGCGGGATGGGCCTACGAGCAGTACTTC
cdr3_aa: CASSLLAGWAYEQYF

j_call: TRBJ2-2
v_call: TRBV19
clone_size: .
d_call: .
cdr3_nt: TGTGCCAGCCAGGAATCTAACACCGGGGAGCTGTTTTTT
cdr3_aa: CASQESNTGELFF

j_call: TRBJ1-1
v_call: TRBV9
clone_size: .
d_call: .
cdr3_nt: TGTGCCAGCAGCGCCGGGACACTACTGAACACTGAAGCTTTCTTT
cdr3_aa: CASSAGTLLNTEAFF

j_call: TRBJ2-1
v_call: TRBV30
clone_size: .
d_call: .
cdr3_nt: TGTGCCTGGAGTGGGGCTTACAATGAGCAGTTCTTC
cdr3_aa: CAWSGAYNEQFF

j_call: TRBJ2-3
v_call: TRBV11-2
clone_size: .
d_call: .
cdr3_nt: TGTGCCAGCAGCTTAGTCGGGGGAGACACAGATACGCAGTATTTT
cdr3_aa: CASSLVGGDTDTQYF

j_call: TRBJ1-4
v_call: TRBV9
clone_size: .
d_call: TRBD1
cdr3_nt: TGTGCCAGCAGCGCCATGGGACAGCTTAATGAAAAACTGTTTTTT
cdr3_aa: CASSAMGQLNEKLFF

j_call: TRBJ2-6
v_call: TRBV2
clone_size: once
d_call: .
cdr3_nt: TGTGCCAGCATAGCAACTGGGGCCAACGTCCTGACTTTC
cdr3_aa: CASIATGANVLTF

j_call: TRBJ1-2
v_call: TRBV7-9
clone_size: .
d_call: .
cdr3_nt: TGTGCCAGCAGCTTAGGGGCAGATCTTCTCTATGGCTACACCTTC
cdr3_aa: CASSLGADLLYGYTF

j_call: TRBJ2-7
v_call: TRBV6-5
clone_size: .
d_call: .
cdr3_nt: TGTGCCAGCAGTTACCGACACAGCTCCTACGAGCAGTACTTC
cdr3_aa: CASSYRHSSYEQYF

j_call: TRBJ1-1
v_call: TRBV7-2
clone_size: .
d_call: TRBD1
cdr3_nt: TGTGCCAGCAGCCACCGACAGGGAGGTACTGAAGCTTTCTTT
cdr3_aa: CASSHRQGGTEAFF

j_call: TRBJ2-7
v_call: TRBV6-1
clone_size: .
d_call: .
cdr3_nt: TGTGCCAGCGGGGGGAGGTGGCCTGACTACGAGCAGTACTTC
cdr3_aa: CASGGRWPDYEQYF

j_call: TRBJ2-7
v_call: TRBV7-2
clone_size: .
d_call: TRBD2
cdr3_nt: TGTGCCAGCAGCCCTAGCGGGAGTTCCTACGAGCAGTACTTC
cdr3_aa: CASSPSGSSYEQYF

j_call: TRBJ2-7
v_call: TRBV19
clone_size: .
d_call: .
cdr3_nt: TGTGCCAGTAGTATCCAAGCACCAGGCGGGACTCACCCGTACGAGCAGTACTTC
cdr3_aa: CASSIQAPGGTHPYEQYF

j_call: TRBJ2-1
v_call: TRBV6-6
clone_size: .
d_call: .
cdr3_nt: TGTGCCAGCGGCTTCATCAATGAGCAGTTCTTC
cdr3_aa: CASGFINEQFF

j_call: TRBJ2-1
v_call: TRBV5-4
clone_size: .
d_call: TRBD2
cdr3_nt: TGTGCCAGCAGCTTGGCGGGCGGGAGGACCAATGAGCAGTTCTTC
cdr3_aa: CASSLAGGRTNEQFF

j_call: TRBJ2-1
v_call: TRBV6-1
clone_size: .
d_call: .
cdr3_nt: TGTGCCAGCAGTGCTCGAGTCGAAAAGAACAATGAGCAGTTCTTC
cdr3_aa: CASSARVEKNNEQFF

j_call: TRBJ1-6
v_call: TRBV7-2
clone_size: .
d_call: TRBD1
cdr3_nt: TGTGCCAGCAGCCCCCGACAGGGAAGTAGTTCACCCCTCCACTTT
cdr3_aa: CASSPRQGSSSPLHF

j_call: TRBJ2-3
v_call: TRBV7-5
clone_size: .
d_call: .
cdr3_nt: TGTGCCAGAAGCTTAGTCGGGGGAGCAGATACGCAGTATTTT
cdr3_aa: CARSLVGGADTQYF

j_call: TRBJ2-2
v_call: TRBV7-9
clone_size: .
d_call: .
cdr3_nt: TGTGGCTACCTGGGGCCCTGGGCCGGGGAGCTGTTTTTT
cdr3_aa: CGYLGPWAGELFF

j_call: TRBJ2-7
v_call: TRBV6-5
clone_size: .
d_call: TRBD1
cdr3_nt: TGTGCCAGCAGTTACCCGGACAGGTACGAGCAGTACTTC
cdr3_aa: CASSYPDRYEQYF

j_call: TRBJ2-7
v_call: TRBV4-2
clone_size: .
d_call: TRBD1
cdr3_nt: TGTGCCAGCAGCCAAGTAACAGGGGGCTGGTCCTACGAGCAGTACTTC
cdr3_aa: CASSQVTGGWSYEQYF

j_call: TRBJ2-1
v_call: TRBV10-2
clone_size: few
d_call: .
cdr3_nt: TGCGCCAGCCTCAGGGCCAACAATGAGCAGTTCTTC
cdr3_aa: CASLRANNEQFF

j_call: TRBJ1-5
v_call: TRBV19
clone_size: once
d_call: .
cdr3_nt: TGTGCCAGTTCGGCAGGGAGGGATCAGCCCCAGCATTTT
cdr3_aa: CASSAGRDQPQHF

j_call: TRBJ1-4
v_call: TRBV4-3
clone_size: .
d_call: .
cdr3_nt: TGCGCCAGCAGCCAAGATGCGCCGGAAAAACTGTTTTTT
cdr3_aa: CASSQDAPEKLFF

j_call: TRBJ2-1
v_call: TRBV18
clone_size: .
d_call: .
cdr3_nt: TGTGCCAGCTCACCACCGCTAGCTAGTATCTACAATGAGCAGTTCTTC
cdr3_aa: CASSPPLASIYNEQFF

j_call: TRBJ2-7
v_call: TRBV27
clone_size: .
d_call: .
cdr3_nt: TGTGCCAGCAGTTCCCGCCCCTACGAGCAGTACTTC
cdr3_aa: CASSSRPYEQYF

j_call: TRBJ2-3
v_call: TRBV2
clone_size: .
d_call: TRBD1
cdr3_nt: TGTGCCACCGGACAGGGGGCAATGTCAGATACGCAGTATTTT
cdr3_aa: CATGQGAMSDTQYF

j_call: TRBJ2-1
v_call: TRBV6-1
clone_size: .
d_call: TRBD2
cdr3_nt: TGTGCCAGCAGTGACCCGGCTAGCGGGAGGGTCAATGAGCAGTTCTTC
cdr3_aa: CASSDPASGRVNEQFF

j_call: TRBJ2-1
v_call: TRBV10-3
clone_size: .
d_call: .
cdr3_nt: TGTGCCATCAGTGACCCATCTAACAATGAGCAGTTCTTC
cdr3_aa: CAISDPSNNEQFF

j_call: TRBJ2-5
v_call: TRBV5-1
clone_size: .
d_call: .
cdr3_nt: TGCGCCAGCAGCTTGATGACAGTCCAAGAGACCCAGTACTTC
cdr3_aa: CASSLMTVQETQYF

j_call: TRBJ1-2
v_call: TRBV30
clone_size: .
d_call: .
cdr3_nt: TGTGCCTGGAGTAAGGGAGGTCTCTATGGCTACACCTTC
cdr3_aa: CAWSKGGLYGYTF

j_call: TRBJ2-7
v_call: TRBV27
clone_size: .
d_call: TRBD1
cdr3_nt: TGTGCCAGCAGCCCACAGGGGGCGAGCTCCTACGAGCAGTACTTC
cdr3_aa: CASSPQGASSYEQYF

j_call: TRBJ1-1
v_call: TRBV2
clone_size: once
d_call: .
cdr3_nt: TGTGCCAGCACCCTGCGGGAGTCTATGAACACTGAAGCTTTCTTT
cdr3_aa: CASTLRESMNTEAFF

j_call: TRBJ2-3
v_call: TRBV5-1
clone_size: .
d_call: .
cdr3_nt: TGCGCCAGCAGCCCGGGCGGGCTAACAGATACGCAGTATTTT
cdr3_aa: CASSPGGLTDTQYF